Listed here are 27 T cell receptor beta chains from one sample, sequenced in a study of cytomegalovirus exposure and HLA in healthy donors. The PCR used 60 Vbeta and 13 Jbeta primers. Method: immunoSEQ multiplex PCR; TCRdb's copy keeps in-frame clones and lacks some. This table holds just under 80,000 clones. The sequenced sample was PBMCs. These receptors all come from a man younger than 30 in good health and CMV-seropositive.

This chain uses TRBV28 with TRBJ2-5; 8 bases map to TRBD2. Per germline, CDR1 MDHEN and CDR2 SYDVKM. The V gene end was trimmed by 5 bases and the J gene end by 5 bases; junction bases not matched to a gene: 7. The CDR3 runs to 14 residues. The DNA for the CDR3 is TGTGCCAGCAGTCGACTAGCGCCTGTGGAGACCCAGTACTTC. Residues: CASSRLAPVETQYF.

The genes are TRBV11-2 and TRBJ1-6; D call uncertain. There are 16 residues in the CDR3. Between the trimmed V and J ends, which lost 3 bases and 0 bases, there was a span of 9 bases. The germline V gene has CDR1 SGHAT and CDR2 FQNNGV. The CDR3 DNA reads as TGTGCCAGCAGCTTGCCCGGGAGCTCCTATAATTCACCCCTCCACTTT. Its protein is CASSLPGSSYNSPLHF.

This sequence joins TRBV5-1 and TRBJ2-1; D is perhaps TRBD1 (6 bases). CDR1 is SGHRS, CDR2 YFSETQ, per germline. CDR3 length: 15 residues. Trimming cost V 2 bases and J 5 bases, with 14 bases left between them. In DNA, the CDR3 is TGCGCCAGCAGCTTTACAGGGACGATCAACAATGAGCAGTTCTTC. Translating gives CASSFTGTINNEQFF.

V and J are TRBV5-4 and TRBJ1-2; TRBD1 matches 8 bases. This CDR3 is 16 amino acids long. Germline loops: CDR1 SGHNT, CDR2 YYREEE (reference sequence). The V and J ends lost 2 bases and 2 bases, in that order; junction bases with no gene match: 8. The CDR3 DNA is TGTGCCAGCAGCTTCCCGGGCCGACAGGGGAACTATGGCTACACCTTC. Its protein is CASSFPGRQGNYGYTF.

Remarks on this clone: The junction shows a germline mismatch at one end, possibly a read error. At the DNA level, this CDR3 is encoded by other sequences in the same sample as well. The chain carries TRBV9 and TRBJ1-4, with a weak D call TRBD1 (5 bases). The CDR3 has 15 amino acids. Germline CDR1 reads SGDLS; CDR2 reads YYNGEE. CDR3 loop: CASSPWGGFNEKLFF. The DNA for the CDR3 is TGCGCCAGCAGCCCCTGGGGGGGGTTTAATGAAAAACTGTTTTTT.

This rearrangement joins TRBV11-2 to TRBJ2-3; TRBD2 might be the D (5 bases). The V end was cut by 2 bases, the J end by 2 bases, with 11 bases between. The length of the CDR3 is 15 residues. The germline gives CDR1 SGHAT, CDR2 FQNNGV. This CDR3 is CASSLRGHNTDTQYF. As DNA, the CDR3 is TGTGCCAGCAGCTTACGAGGGCACAACACAGATACGCAGTATTTT.

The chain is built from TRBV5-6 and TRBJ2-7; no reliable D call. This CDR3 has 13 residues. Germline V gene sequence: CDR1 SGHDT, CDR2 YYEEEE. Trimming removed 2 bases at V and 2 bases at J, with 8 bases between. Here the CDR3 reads CASSFRYAYEQYF. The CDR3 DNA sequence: TGTGCCAGCAGCTTTCGGTACGCCTACGAGCAGTACTTC.

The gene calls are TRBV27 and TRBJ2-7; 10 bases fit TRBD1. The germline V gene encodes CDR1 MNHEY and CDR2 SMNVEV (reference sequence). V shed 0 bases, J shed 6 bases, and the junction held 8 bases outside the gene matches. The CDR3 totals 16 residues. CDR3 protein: CASSLSWRQGAFEQYF. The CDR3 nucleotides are TGTGCCAGCAGTTTATCTTGGAGACAGGGGGCCTTCGAGCAGTACTTC.

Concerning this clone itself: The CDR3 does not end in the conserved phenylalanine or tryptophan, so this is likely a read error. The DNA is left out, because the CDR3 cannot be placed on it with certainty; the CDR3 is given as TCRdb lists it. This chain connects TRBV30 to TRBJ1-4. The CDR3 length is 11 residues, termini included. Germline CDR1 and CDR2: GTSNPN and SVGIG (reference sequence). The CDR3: CAWSVGQILGL.

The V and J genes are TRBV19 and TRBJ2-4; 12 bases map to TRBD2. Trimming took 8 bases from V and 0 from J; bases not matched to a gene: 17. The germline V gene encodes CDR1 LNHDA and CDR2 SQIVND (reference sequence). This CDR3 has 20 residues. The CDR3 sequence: CASGVSPKTSGRGAKNIQYF. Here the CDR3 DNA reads TGTGCCAGTGGAGTCTCCCCGAAGACTAGCGGGAGAGGAGCCAAAAACATTCAGTACTTC.

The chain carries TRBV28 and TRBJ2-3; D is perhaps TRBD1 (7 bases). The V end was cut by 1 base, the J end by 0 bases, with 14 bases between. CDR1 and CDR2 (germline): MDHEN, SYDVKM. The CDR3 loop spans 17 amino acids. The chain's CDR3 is CASSLYPGGISTDTQYF. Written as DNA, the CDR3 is TGTGCCAGCAGTTTATATCCAGGGGGGATTAGCACAGATACGCAGTATTTT.

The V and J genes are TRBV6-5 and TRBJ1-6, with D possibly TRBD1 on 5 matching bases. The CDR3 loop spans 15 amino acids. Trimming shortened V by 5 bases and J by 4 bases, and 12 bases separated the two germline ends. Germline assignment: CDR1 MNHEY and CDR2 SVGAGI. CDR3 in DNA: TGTGCCAGCAGTACCTATACAGGATATAATTCACCCCTCCACTTT. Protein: CASSTYTGYNSPLHF.

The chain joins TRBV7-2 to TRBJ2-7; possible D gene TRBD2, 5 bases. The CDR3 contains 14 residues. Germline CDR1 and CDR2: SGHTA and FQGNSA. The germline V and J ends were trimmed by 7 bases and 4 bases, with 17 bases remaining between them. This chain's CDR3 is CASTDKPGFYEQYF. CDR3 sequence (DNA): TGTGCCAGCACCGATAAACCGGGATTTTACGAGCAGTACTTC.

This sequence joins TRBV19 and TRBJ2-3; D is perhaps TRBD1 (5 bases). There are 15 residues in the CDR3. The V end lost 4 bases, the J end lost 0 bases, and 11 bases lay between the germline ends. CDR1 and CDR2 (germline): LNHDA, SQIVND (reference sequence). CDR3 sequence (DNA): TGTGCCAGTAGTACAAGGACAACTAGCACAGATACGCAGTATTTT. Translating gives CASSTRTTSTDTQYF.

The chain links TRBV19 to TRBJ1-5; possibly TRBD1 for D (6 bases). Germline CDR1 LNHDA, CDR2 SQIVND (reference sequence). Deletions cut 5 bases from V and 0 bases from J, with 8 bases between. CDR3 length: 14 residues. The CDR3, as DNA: TGTGCCAGTAGTGCGACAGGTAGCAATCAGCCCCAGCATTTT. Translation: CASSATGSNQPQHF.

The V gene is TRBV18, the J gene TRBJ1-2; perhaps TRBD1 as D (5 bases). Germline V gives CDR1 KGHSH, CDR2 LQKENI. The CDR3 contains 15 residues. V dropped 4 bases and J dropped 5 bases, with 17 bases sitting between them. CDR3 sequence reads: CASSLDTPVRYGYTF. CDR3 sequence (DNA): TGTGCCAGCTCACTGGACACACCAGTCCGGTATGGCTACACCTTC.

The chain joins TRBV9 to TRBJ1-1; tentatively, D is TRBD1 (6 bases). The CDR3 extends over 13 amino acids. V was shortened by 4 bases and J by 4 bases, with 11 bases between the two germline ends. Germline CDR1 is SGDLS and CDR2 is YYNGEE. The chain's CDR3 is CASSTTGSTEAFF. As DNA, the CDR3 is TGTGCCAGCAGCACCACAGGGTCCACTGAAGCTTTCTTT.

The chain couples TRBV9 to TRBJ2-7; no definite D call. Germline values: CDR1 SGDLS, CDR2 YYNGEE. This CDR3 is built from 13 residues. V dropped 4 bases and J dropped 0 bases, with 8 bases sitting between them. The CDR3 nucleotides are TGTGCCAGCAGCTCCGTCAGCTCCTACGAGCAGTACTTC. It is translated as CASSSVSSYEQYF.

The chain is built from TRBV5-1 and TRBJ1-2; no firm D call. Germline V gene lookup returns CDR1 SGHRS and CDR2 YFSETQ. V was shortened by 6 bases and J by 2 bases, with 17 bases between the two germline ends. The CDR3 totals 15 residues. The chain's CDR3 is CASTSDPNGNYGYTF. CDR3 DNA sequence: TGCGCCAGCACCTCCGATCCCAACGGGAACTATGGCTACACCTTC.

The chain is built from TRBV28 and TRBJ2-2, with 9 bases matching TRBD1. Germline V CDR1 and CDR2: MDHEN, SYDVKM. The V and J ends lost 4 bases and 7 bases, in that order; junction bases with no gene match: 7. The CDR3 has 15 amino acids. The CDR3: CASSSRDRESGELFF. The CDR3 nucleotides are TGTGCCAGCAGTTCAAGGGACAGGGAAAGCGGGGAGCTGTTTTTT.

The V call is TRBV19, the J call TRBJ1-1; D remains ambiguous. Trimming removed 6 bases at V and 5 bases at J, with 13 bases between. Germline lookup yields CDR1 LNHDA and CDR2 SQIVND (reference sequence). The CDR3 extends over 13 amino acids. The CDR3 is CASSREAGTEAFF. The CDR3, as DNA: TGTGCCAGTAGCAGAGAGGCGGGGACTGAAGCTTTCTTT. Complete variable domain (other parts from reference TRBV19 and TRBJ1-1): DGGITQSPKYLFRKEGQNVTLSCEQNLNHDAMYWYRQDPGQGLRLIYYSQIVNDFQKGDIAEGYSVSREKKESFPLTVTSAQKNPTAFYLCASSREAGTEAFFGQGTRLTVV.

DNA for the CDR3: TGTGCCGAAGCGGGAGAGTCCACCGGGGAGCTGTTTTTT. Translating it yields CAEAGESTGELFF. The V call is TRBV6-1, the J call TRBJ2-2; 8 bases align to TRBD2. The V segment lost 11 bases and the J segment 4 bases; nucleotides outside the gene matches: 6. Germline CDR1 and CDR2: MNHNS and SASEGT. This CDR3 spans 13 amino acids.

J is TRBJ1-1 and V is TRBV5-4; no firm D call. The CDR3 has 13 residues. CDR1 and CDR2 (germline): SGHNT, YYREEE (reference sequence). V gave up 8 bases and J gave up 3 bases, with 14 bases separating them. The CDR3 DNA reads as TGTGCCAGTCGAGCTACCGGAGACACTGAAGCTTTCTTT. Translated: CASRATGDTEAFF.

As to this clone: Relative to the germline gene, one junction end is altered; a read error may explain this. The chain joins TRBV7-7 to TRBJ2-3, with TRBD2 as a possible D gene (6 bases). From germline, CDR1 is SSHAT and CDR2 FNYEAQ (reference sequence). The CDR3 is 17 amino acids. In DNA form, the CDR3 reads TGTGCTAGCAGCCCCTCCCGGGCACTAGCCCTCACAGATACGCAGTATTTT. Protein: CASSPSRALALTDTQYF. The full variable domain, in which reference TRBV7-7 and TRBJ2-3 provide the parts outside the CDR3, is GAGVSQSPRYKVTKRGQDVTLRCDPISSHATLYWYQQALGQGPEFLTYFNYEAQPDKSGLPSDRFSAERPEGSISTLTIQRTEQRDSAMYRCASSPSRALALTDTQYFGPGTRLTVL.

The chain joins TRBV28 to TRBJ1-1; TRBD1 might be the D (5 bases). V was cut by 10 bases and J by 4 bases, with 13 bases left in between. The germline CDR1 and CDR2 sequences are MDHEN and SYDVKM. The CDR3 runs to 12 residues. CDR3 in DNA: TGTGCCATCTTTAGGGGATTCACTGAAGCTTTCTTT. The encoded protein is CAIFRGFTEAFF.

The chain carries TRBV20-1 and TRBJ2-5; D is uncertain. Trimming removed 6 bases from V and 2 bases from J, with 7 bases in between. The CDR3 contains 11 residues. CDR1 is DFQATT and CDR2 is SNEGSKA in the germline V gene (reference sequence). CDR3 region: CSAVQQETQYF. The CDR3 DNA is TGCAGTGCCGTACAGCAAGAGACCCAGTACTTC.

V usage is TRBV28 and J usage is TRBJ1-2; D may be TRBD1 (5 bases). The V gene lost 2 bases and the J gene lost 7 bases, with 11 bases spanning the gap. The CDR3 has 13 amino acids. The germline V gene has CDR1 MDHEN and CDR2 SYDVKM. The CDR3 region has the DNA TGTGCCAGCAGTTTAAGGGGCGGCGGTGGCTACACCTTC. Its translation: CASSLRGGGGYTF.